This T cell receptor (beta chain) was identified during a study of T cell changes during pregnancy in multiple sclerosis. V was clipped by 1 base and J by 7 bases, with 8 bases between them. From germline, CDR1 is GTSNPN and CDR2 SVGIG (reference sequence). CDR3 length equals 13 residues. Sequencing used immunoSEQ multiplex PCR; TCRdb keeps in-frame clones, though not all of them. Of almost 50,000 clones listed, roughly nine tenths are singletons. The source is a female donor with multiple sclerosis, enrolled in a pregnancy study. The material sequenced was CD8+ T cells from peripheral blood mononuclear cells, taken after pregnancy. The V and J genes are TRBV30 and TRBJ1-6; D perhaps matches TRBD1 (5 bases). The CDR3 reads CAWSGGANSPLHF. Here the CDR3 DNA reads TGTGCCTGGAGTGGGGGCGCAAATTCACCCCTCCACTTT.